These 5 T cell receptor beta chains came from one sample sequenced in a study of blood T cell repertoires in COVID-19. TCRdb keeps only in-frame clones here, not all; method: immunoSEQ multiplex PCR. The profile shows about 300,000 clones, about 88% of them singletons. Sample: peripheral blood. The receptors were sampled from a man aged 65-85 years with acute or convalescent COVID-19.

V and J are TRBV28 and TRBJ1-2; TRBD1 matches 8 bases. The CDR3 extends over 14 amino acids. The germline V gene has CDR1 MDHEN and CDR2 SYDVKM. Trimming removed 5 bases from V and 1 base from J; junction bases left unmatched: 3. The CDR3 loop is CASSEGQGNYGYTF. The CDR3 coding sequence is TGTGCCAGCAGTGAAGGACAGGGTAACTATGGCTACACCTTC.

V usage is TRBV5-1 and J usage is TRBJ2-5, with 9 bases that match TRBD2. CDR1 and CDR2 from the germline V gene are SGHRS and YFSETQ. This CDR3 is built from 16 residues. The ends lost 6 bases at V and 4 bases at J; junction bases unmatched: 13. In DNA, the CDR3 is TGCGCCAGCACCCCGGGAGGCGGGGGGGCGCGAGAGACCCAGTACTTC. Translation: CASTPGGGGARETQYF.

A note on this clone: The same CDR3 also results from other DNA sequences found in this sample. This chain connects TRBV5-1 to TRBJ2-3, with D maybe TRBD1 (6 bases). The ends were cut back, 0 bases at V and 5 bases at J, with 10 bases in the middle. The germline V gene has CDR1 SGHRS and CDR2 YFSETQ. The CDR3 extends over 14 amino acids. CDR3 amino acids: CASSLGRGRDTQYF. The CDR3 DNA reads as TGCGCCAGCAGCTTGGGCAGGGGACGAGATACGCAGTATTTT.

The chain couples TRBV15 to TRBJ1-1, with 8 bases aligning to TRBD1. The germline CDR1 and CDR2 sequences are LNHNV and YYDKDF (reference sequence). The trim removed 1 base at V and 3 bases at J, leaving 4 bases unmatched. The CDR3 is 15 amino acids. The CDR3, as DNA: TGTGCCACCAGCAGAGCCCCGACAGGGGACACTGAAGCTTTCTTT. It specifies CATSRAPTGDTEAFF.

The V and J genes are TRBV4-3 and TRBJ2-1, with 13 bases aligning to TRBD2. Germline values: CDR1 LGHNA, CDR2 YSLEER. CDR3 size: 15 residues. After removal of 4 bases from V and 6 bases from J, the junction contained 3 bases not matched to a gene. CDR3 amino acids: CASSLTSGRFNEQFF. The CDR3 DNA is TGCGCCAGCAGCCTGACTAGCGGGAGGTTCAATGAGCAGTTCTTC.